This TCR beta chain was retrieved from a study of T cells in Graves' hyperthyroidism and ophthalmopathy. This clonotype was counted ten times or more. There are 17 residues in the CDR3. The germline gives CDR1 KGHSH, CDR2 LQKENI. J lost 4 bases, V lost 0 bases, and 5 bases had no gene match. Amplified regions were TCR beta CDR3 sequences from RNA transcripts. A set of HTBI primers served as the primers for a first-round RT-PCR of the TCR CDR3. MiXCR, run by TCRdb on the multiplex PCR reads, gives a single entry per CDR3 protein. The table shows around 600,000 distinct CDR3 sequences, with around 15% occurring only once.

The gene calls are TRBV18 and TRBJ2-1, with 11 positions matching TRBD2. The sequence came from a woman between 45 and 65 years old with Graves' ophthalmopathy. Sequenced sample: blood. CDR3 coding DNA: TGTGCCAGCTCACCACCGTCCGGACTAGCGGGTTACAATGAGCAGTTCTTC. This encodes CASSPPSGLAGYNEQFF.